The sequence of this T cell receptor beta chain was determined in a study of T cell repertoires in cytomegalovirus infection. Study in general: Evidence of both CMV infection and a matching HLA type came from public TCR beta signatures.

V dropped 5 bases and J dropped 1 base, with 20 bases sitting between them. Germline-derived CDR1 and CDR2 are LGHDT and YNNKEL (reference sequence). The CDR3 is made up of 17 amino acids. Study results and caveats: HLA-C-restricted, CMV-specific TCR beta clonotypes were dominant ex vivo.

TCRdb reanalysed the reads using MiXCR and keeps one entry per CDR3 protein. The table includes 500,000 to 600,000 distinct CDR3 sequences, approximately 15% detected once. In the case of this clonotype: Its antigen is undetermined.

The sequencing input was CD8+ T cells from PBMCs. The source is a human donor in good health (CMV status not recorded). Some clones in this sample may be carry-over from other donors' samples. V gene TRBV3-1 combines with J gene TRBJ1-1; weak D call: TRBD1 (5 bases). CDR3 DNA: TGTGCCAGCAGCACTGGAGGGGCAGGTTTTAGGAACACTGAAGCTTTCTTT. Its translation is CASSTGGAGFRNTEAFF.